This record covers a single T cell receptor (beta chain). In the original workflow: Reference gene primers were amplified, and this amplification served to estimate nucleated cell counts. Clones were sequenced by immunoSEQ multiplex PCR, and TCRdb holds only the in-frame ones, with some missing. The DNA gave D and trimming, while V, J and clone size come from that table. In the table there are about 100,000 clones, about 80% of which are singletons. CDR1 and CDR2 (germline): KGHDR, SFDVKD. The CDR3 runs to 12 residues. V was shortened by 6 bases and J by 7 bases, with 9 bases between the two germline ends. This sample is part of a study of blood T cell repertoires in COVID-19. Looking at the study overall: PBMCs, B-cell-depleted T cells, or T cells were the source of the cDNA or gDNA that made up the material.

This receptor was obtained from a man aged 60-69 years with acute or convalescent COVID-19. The sample was peripheral blood. The chain has TRBV24-1 and TRBJ1-5, with no clear D. The CDR3 protein is CATSSRGQPQHF. Written as DNA, the CDR3 is TGTGCCACCAGTTCCCGGGGACAGCCCCAGCATTTT.